These 8 T cell receptor beta chains share one sample of origin, sequenced in a study of T-cell memory formation after mild COVID-19 (dated by TCRdb to the early 2020s). The protocol used for the library was 5' RACE. TCRdb shows the sequencer as Illumina NovaSeq 6000. In TCRdb, the public reads were trimmed at Q25 with fastp and aligned with MiXCR, with productive beta chains retained. Each CDR3 protein gets just one entry, which takes the most common genes and DNA from the rows behind it. Within this sample are 550,000 to 600,000 distinct CDR3 sequences, with 17% of them counted one time only. Approximately 8.1% of the sample lies in the top ten. Sequenced material: PBMCs or a T cell subset sorted from them (not recorded which). These receptors came from an adult woman who had mild COVID-19 (a few samples of this study predate the infection). The sample titles of this study are shuffled in the database, so cell type and time point are left out; the donor was told from shared clones.

The V gene is TRBV12-3 or TRBV12-4, the J gene TRBJ2-1; D is ambiguous. V shed 3 bases and J shed 5 bases, with 8 bases lying between them. CDR3 length equals 13 residues. The CDR3 loop reads CASSLWENNEQFF. The CDR3 DNA sequence: TGTGCCAGCAGTTTGTGGGAAAACAATGAGCAGTTCTTC.

The chain combines TRBV5-5 with TRBJ2-7; D gene unclear. Germline lookup yields CDR1 SGHKS and CDR2 YYEKEE (reference sequence). V was clipped by 4 bases and J by 4 bases, with 15 bases between them. The CDR3 sequence is 14 residues long. CDR3 in DNA: TGTGCCAGCAGCCTGGCCACAAATTCGTACGAGCAGTACTTC. It translates to CASSLATNSYEQYF.

This clonotype was observed a handful of times. The chain employs TRBV5-1 and TRBJ2-1; D may be TRBD1 (5 bases). Per germline, CDR1 SGHRS and CDR2 YFSETQ. Deletions cut 4 bases from V and 9 bases from J, with 14 bases between. This CDR3 contains 13 residues. CDR3 in DNA: TGCGCCAGCAGCACCCCTACAGGAAGTGAGCAGTTCTTC. Translating it yields CASSTPTGSEQFF.

This clonotype occurred a few times. The V gene is TRBV5-1, the J gene TRBJ2-1, with 9 bases aligning to TRBD1. Germline V gene data show CDR1 as SGHRS and CDR2 as YFSETQ. V lost 6 bases and J lost 9; bases outside the gene matches: 7. CDR3 length: 13 residues. The CDR3 reads CASTGQGKSEQFF. CDR3 DNA sequence: TGCGCCAGCACCGGACAGGGGAAAAGTGAGCAGTTCTTC.

The rearrangement links TRBV11-2 to TRBJ2-7; TRBD2 matches 10 bases. Trimming took 1 base from V and 3 from J; bases not matched to a gene: 6. The CDR3 is 16 residues long. From germline, CDR1 is SGHAT and CDR2 FQNNGV. The CDR3 nucleotides read TGTGCCAGCAGCTTAGTGACTAGCGGGCCTAACTACGAGCAGTACTTC. It is translated as CASSLVTSGPNYEQYF.

The genes are TRBV5-1 and TRBJ2-1; 10 bases fit TRBD2. The CDR3 runs 15 residues. J gave up 7 bases and V 4 bases, and 8 bases lay outside the gene matches. Looked up from germline, CDR1 is SGHRS and CDR2 is YFSETQ. As DNA, the CDR3 is TGCGCCAGCAGCAGCGGGAGGGCCACGATTAATGAGCAGTTCTTC. Amino acid sequence: CASSSGRATINEQFF.

This clonotype has a handful of counts. This rearrangement joins TRBV5-1 to TRBJ2-4, with D tentatively TRBD2 (5 bases). This CDR3 has 16 amino acids. V lost 2 bases and J 0 bases, leaving 12 bases between the germline ends. Germline lookup yields CDR1 SGHRS and CDR2 YFSETQ. The CDR3 DNA follows: TGCGCCAGCAGCTTTGCTAGCTCCACAGCCAAAAACATTCAGTACTTC. It codes for CASSFASSTAKNIQYF.

The CDR3 spells CASSSTSFEQYF. The CDR3 region has the DNA TGTGCCAGCAGCTCGACTAGTTTCGAGCAGTACTTC. The chain recombines TRBV7-9 with TRBJ2-7, with D possibly being TRBD2 (6 bases). The CDR3 length is 12 residues. Germline lookup yields CDR1 SEHNR and CDR2 FQNEAQ (reference sequence). Trimming stripped 4 bases from V and 6 bases from J, with 10 bases between.